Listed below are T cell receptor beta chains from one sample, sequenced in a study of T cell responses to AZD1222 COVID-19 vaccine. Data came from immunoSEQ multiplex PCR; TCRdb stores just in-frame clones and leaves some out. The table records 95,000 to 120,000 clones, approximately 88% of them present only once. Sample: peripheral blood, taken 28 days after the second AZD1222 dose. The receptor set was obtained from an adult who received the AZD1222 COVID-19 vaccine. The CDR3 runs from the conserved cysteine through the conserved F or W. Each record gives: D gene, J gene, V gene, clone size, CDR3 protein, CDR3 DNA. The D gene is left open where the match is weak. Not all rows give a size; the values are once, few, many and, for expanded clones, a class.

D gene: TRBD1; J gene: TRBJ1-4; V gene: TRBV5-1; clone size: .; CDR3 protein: CASSLQGRVGEKLFF; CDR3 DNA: TGCGCCAGCAGCTTACAGGGGAGGGTAGGGGAAAAACTGTTTTTT
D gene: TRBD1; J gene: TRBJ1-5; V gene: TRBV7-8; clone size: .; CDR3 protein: CASSPGQGAMSHSNQPQHF; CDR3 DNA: TGTGCCAGCAGCCCAGGACAGGGGGCTATGAGCCATAGCAATCAGCCCCAGCATTTT
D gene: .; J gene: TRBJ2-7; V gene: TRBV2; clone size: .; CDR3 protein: CASSLLATEQYF; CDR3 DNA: TGTGCCAGCAGTCTTCTAGCGACCGAGCAGTACTTC
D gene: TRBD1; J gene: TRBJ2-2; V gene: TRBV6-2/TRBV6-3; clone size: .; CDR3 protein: CASSLLTGSAGELFF; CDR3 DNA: TGTGCCAGCAGTTTACTGACAGGGAGCGCCGGGGAGCTGTTTTTT
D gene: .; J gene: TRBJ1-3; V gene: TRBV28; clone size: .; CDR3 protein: CASVVRASSGNTIYF; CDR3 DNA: TGTGCCAGCGTTGTCCGAGCTTCCTCTGGAAACACCATATATTTT
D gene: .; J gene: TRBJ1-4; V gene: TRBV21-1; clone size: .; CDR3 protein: CASSKGGGKLFF; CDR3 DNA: TGTGCCAGCAGCAAGGGCGGGGGAAAACTGTTTTTT
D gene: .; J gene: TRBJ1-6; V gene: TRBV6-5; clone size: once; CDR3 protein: CASRPSGQRNSPLHF; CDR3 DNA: TGTGCCAGCAGACCCTCAGGACAGCGAAATTCACCCCTCCACTTT
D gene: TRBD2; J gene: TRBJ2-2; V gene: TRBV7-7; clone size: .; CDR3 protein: CASSLGAGGNTGELFF; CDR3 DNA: TGTGCCAGCAGCTTAGGAGCGGGAGGAAACACCGGGGAGCTGTTTTTT
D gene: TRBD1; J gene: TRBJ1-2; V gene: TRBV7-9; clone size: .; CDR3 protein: CASSPQGAHGYTF; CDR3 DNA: TGTGCCAGCAGCCCACAGGGGGCGCATGGCTACACCTTC
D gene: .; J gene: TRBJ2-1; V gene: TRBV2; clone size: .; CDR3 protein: CASSDRRRAYNEQFF; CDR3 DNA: TGTGCCAGCAGTGACCGGAGACGGGCGTACAATGAGCAGTTCTTC
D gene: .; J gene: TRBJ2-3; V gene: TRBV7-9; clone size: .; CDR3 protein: CASSLAQGDTQYF; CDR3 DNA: TGTGCCAGCAGCTTAGCCCAGGGAGATACGCAGTATTTT
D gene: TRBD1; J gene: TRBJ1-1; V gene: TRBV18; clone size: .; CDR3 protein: CASSPPNRGDTEAFF; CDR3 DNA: TGTGCCAGCTCACCACCGAACAGGGGGGACACTGAAGCTTTCTTT
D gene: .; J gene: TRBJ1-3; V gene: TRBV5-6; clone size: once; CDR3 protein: CASSLGTNGNTIYF; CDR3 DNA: TGTGCCAGCAGCTTGGGGACAAACGGAAACACCATATATTTT
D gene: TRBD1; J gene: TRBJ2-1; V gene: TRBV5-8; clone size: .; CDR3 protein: CASSLKLGQINEQFF; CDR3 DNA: TGTGCCAGCAGCTTGAAGTTGGGACAGATCAATGAGCAGTTCTTC
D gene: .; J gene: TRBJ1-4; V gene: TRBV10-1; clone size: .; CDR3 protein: CAPSKDGAGGEKLFF; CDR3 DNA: TGCGCCCCCTCCAAAGATGGGGCCGGGGGTGAAAAACTGTTTTTT
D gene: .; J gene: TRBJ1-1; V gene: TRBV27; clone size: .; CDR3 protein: CASSDPDGSWVF; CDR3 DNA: TGTGCCAGCAGCGACCCTGACGGGTCATGGGTCTTT
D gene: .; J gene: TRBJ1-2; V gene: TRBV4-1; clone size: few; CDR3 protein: CASSERRGSISYTF; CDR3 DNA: TGCGCCAGCAGCGAAAGGAGGGGAAGTATAAGCTACACCTTC